This T cell receptor (beta chain) appears in the sequencing data of a study of liver allograft versus peripheral blood T cells (dated by TCRdb to 2018 to 2020). The study in broad terms: The study compared T cell receptor repertoires found within transplanted livers against repertoires in the peripheral blood of liver transplant recipients.

As encoded in the germline V gene, CDR1 is MNHEY while CDR2 is SVGEGT. The CDR3 runs 18 amino acids, cysteine and phenylalanine included. Of the read, only the CDR3 DNA is kept; its 54 bases are in frame from base 1. V lost 2 bases and J lost 0 bases; the stretch between them is 19 bases long. The instrument given in TCRdb is Illumina MiSeq. TCRdb redid the processing of the public reads, applying fastp at Q25 and MiXCR, and retained in-frame beta chains. Rows merge per CDR3 protein into single entries with the most common DNA and genes. This sample gives approximately 13,000 distinct CDR3 sequences in total; 20% to 25% of them show up just once. The ten top clones hold around 5.8% of the sample. General findings and caveats noted by the study authors: T cell receptor repertoires inside liver allografts were reported to differ from those detected in peripheral blood.

In its sample, this clonotype was seen many times. Its binding antigen is unknown. It has no much larger one-base neighbor in the sample; base qualities were not kept. The sequence is built from TRBV6-2 or TRBV6-3 and TRBJ1-1, with the D gene too uncertain to name. The receptor's source is a human patient who had a liver transplant. After a transplant, some T cells may be of graft donor origin. CDR3 loop: CASSYGPLRLIMNTEAFF. In nucleotide form, the sequence is TGTGCCAGCAGTTACGGGCCCCTCCGTTTAATCATGAACACTGAAGCTTTCTTT.